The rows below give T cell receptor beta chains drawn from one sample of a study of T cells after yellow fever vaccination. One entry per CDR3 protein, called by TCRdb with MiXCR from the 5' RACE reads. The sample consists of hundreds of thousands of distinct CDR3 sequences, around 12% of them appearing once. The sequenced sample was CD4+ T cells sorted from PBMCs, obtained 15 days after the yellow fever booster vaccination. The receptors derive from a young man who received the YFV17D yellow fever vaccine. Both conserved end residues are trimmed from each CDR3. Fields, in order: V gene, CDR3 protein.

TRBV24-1,ATSDSGMGRSETQY
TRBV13,ASSWRQGGETQY
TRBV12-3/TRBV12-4,ASSLGGATNTQY
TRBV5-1,ASSFGTSGVIYEQY
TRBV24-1,ATSEGQDYEQY
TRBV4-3,ASSQETWADTQY
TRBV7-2,ASRRRGLGETQY
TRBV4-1,ASSQAPRQGTGQPQH
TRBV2,ASSAGTATGELF
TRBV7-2,ASSLGGQGSTDTQY
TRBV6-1,ASTGGRSNTEAF
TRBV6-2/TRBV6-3,ASRRPGEPYSYEQY
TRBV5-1,ASGLLGSGQF
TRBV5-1,ASSLGGGSFNEKLF
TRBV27,ASSLLNADTQY
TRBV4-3,ASSQDRVTGSTDTQY
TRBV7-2,ASSLEGPGSYEQY
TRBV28,ASRWTQGIGTDTQY
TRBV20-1,SAAGTRLSETQY
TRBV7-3,ASSTTGGIYNYGYT
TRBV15,ATSRNLAGASYNEQF
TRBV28,ASSSPPLGNTEAF
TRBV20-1,SARRQGSYNEQF
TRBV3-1,ASSQRGETQY
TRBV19,ASLRGSGANVLT
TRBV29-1,SVLTANTEAF
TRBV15,ATSIPGTGTGYT
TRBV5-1,ASSLEGQGSGELF
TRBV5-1,ASSFAGAEETQY
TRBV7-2,ASSLGPGPTLGAF
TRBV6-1,ASSALRGGDSPLH
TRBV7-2,ATSEEGARAQH
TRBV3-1,ASSQDLVWEQY